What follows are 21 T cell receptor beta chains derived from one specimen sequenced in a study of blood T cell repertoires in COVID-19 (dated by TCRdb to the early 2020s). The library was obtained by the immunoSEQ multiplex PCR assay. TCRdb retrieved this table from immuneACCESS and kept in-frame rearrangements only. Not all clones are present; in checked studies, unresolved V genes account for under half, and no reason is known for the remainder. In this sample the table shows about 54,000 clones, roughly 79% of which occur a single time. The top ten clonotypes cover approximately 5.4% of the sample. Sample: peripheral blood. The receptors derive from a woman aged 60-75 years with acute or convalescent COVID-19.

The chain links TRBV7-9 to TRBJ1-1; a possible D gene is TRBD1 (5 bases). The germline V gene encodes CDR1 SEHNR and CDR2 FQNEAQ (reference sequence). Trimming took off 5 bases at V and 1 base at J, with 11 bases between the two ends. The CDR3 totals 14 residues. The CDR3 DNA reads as TGTGCCAGCAGCCCCAGGGTCGCGAACACTGAAGCTTTCTTT. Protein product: CASSPRVANTEAFF.

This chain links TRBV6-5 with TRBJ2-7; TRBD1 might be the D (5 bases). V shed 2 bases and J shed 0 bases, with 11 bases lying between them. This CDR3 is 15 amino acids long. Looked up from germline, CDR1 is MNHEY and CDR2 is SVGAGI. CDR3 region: CASSYTRVPSYEQYF. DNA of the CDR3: TGTGCCAGCAGTTACACCAGGGTGCCCTCCTACGAGCAGTACTTC.

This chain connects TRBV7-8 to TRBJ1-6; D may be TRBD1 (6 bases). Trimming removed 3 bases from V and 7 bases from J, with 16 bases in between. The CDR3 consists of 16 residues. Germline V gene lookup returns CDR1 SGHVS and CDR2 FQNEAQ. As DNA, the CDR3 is TGTGCCAGCAGCTTGTCTCCGAACAGGGTGAATTCACCCCTCCACTTT. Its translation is CASSLSPNRVNSPLHF.

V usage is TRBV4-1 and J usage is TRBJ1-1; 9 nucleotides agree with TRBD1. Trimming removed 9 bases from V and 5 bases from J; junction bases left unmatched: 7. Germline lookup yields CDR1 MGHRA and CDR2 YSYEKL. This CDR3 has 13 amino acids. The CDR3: CASRLQGATEAFF. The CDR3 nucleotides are TGCGCCAGTCGTTTACAGGGGGCGACTGAAGCTTTCTTT.

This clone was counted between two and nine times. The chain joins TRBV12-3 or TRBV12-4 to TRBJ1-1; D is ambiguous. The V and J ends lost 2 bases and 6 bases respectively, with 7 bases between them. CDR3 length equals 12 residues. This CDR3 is CASSLLPAEAFF. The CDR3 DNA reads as TGTGCCAGCAGTTTATTGCCAGCTGAAGCTTTCTTT.

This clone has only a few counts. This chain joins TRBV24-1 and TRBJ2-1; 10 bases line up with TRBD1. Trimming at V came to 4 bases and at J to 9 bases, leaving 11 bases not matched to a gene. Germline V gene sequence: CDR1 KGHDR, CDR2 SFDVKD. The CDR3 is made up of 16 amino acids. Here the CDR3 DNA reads TGTGCCACCAGTGACCTGGACAGGGGGAAATCTGGTGAGCAGTTCTTC. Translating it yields CATSDLDRGKSGEQFF.

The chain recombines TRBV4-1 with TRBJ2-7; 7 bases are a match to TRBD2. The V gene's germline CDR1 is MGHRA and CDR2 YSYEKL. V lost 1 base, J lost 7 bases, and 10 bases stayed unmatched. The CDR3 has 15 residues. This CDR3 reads CASSQGGGGPMEQYF. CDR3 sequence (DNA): TGCGCCAGCAGCCAAGGGGGGGGAGGCCCTATGGAGCAGTACTTC.

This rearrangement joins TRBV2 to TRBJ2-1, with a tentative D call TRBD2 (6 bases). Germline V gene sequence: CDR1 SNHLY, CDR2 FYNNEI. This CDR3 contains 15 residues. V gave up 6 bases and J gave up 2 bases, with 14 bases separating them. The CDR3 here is CASSPGTLTYNEQFF. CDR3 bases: TGTGCCAGCAGCCCCGGGACTTTAACCTACAATGAGCAGTTCTTC.

The CDR3 DNA is TGTGCTAGTGGCCCTGGGGGGGCCAACACTGAAGCTTTCTTT. It yields the protein CASGPGGANTEAFF. V usage is TRBV12-5 and J usage is TRBJ1-1; a weak D match, TRBD1 (6 bases). The germline CDR1 and CDR2 sequences are LGHNT and FRNRAP. The CDR3 totals 14 residues. The ends were cut back, 6 bases at V and 2 bases at J, with 13 bases in the middle.

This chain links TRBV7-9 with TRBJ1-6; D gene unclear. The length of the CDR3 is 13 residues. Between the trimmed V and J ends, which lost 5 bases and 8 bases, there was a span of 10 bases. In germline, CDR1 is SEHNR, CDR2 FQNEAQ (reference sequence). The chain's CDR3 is CASSVGQDSPLHF. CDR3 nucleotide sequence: TGTGCCAGCAGCGTGGGCCAAGATTCACCCCTCCACTTT.

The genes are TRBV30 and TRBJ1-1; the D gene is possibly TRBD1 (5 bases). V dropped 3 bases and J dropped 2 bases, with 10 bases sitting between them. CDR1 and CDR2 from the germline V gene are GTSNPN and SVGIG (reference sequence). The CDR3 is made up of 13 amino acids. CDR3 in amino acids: CAWRSQGNTEAFF. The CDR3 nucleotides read TGTGCCTGGAGGTCCCAGGGTAACACTGAAGCTTTCTTT.

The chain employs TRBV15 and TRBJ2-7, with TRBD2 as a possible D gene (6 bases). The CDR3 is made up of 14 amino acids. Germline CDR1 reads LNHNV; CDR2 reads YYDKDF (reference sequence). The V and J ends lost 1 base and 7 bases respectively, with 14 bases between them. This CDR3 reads CATSRGQPGGEQYF. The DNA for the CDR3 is TGTGCCACCAGCAGAGGGCAGCCCGGGGGTGAGCAGTACTTC.

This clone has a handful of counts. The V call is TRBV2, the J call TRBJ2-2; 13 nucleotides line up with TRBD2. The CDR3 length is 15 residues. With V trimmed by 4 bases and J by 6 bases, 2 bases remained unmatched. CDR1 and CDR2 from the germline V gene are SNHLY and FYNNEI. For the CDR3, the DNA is TGTGCCAGCAGTGGGACTAGCGGGAGTTCCGGGGAGCTGTTTTTT. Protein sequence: CASSGTSGSSGELFF. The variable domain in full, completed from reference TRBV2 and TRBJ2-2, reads EPEVTQTPSHQVTQMGQEVILRCVPISNHLYFYWYRQILGQKVEFLVSFYNNEISEKSEIFDDQFSVERPDGSNFTLKIRSTKLEDSAMYFCASSGTSGSSGELFFGEGSRLTVL.

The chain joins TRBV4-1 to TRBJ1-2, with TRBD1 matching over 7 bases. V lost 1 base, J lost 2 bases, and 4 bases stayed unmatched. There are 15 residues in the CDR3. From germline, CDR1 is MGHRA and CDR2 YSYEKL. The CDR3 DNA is TGCGCCAGCAGCCAAGCGGGACAGACCAACTATGGCTACACCTTC. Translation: CASSQAGQTNYGYTF.

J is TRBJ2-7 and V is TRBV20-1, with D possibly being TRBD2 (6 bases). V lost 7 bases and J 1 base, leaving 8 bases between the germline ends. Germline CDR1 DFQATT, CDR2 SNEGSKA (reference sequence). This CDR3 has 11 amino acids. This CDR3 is CSVGGSYEQYF. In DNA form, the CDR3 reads TGCAGTGTCGGGGGTTCCTACGAGCAGTACTTC.

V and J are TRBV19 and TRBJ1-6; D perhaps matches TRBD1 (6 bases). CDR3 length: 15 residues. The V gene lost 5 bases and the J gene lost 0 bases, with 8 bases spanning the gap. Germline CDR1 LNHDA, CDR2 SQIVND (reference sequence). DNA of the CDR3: TGTGCCAGTAGTGAGGACAGCTCCTATAATTCACCCCTCCACTTT. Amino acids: CASSEDSSYNSPLHF.

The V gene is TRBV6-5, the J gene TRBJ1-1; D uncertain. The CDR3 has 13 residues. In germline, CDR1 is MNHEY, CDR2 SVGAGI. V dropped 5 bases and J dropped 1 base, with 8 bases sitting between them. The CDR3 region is CASSNARNTEAFF. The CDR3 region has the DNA TGTGCCAGCAGTAATGCGAGGAACACTGAAGCTTTCTTT.

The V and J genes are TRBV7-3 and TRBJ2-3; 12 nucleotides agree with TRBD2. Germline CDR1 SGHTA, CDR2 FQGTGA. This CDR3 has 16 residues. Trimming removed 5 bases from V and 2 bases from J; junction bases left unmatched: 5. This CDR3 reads CASSLGLAGPTDTQYF. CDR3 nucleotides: TGTGCCAGCAGCCTGGGACTAGCGGGCCCCACAGATACGCAGTATTTT.

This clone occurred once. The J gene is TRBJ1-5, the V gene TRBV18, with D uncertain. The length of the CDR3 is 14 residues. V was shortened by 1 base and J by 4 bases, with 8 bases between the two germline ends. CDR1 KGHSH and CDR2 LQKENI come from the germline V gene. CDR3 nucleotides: TGTGCCAGCTCACCACGGGCAGATAATCAGCCCCAGCATTTT. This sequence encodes CASSPRADNQPQHF.

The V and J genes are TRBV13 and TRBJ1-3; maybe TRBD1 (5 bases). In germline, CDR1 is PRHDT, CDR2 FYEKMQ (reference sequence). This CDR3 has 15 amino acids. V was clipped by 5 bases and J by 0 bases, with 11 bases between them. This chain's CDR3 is CASSPTGHSGNTIYF. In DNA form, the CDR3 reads TGTGCCAGCAGCCCCACAGGACACTCTGGAAACACCATATATTTT.

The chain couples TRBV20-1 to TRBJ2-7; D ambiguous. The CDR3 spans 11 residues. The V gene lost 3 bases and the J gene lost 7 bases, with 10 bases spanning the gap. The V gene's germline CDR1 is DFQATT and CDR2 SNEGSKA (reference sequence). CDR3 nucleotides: TGCAGTGCTAGTCCCGGTGCGGAGCAGTACTTC. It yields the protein CSASPGAEQYF.